Each of the 4 T cell receptor beta chains below was sequenced from the same sample in a study of blood T cell repertoires in COVID-19. Data came from immunoSEQ multiplex PCR; TCRdb stores just in-frame clones and leaves some out. This table has 200,000 to 300,000 clones, about 89% appearing once. The sample taken for sequencing was PBMCs or T cells enriched from blood (not recorded which). These receptor sequences come from a young woman who had recovered from COVID-19.

Here the CDR3 reads CASSANRGDEKLFF. DNA for the CDR3: TGTGCCAGCAGCGCGAACAGGGGCGATGAAAAACTGTTTTTT. The chain couples TRBV7-8 to TRBJ1-4; TRBD1 matches 7 bases. This CDR3 contains 14 residues. The V gene's germline CDR1 is SGHVS and CDR2 FQNEAQ. V lost 5 bases to trimming and J lost 6 bases; unmatched junction nucleotides: 6. The whole variable domain, filled in from reference TRBV7-8 and TRBJ1-4, reads GAGVSQSPRYKVAKRGQDVALRCDPISGHVSLFWYQQALGQGPEFLTYFQNEAQLDKSGLPSDRFFAERPEGSVSTLKIQRTQQEDSAVYLCASSANRGDEKLFFGSGTQLSVL.

This clone appeared a single time. The chain combines TRBV19 with TRBJ1-2, with D perhaps TRBD1 (5 bases). CDR1 and CDR2 (germline): LNHDA, SQIVND (reference sequence). The CDR3 totals 10 residues. V shed 8 bases and J shed 8 bases, with 9 bases lying between them. CDR3 residues: CASYRGGYTF. The CDR3 DNA sequence: TGTGCCAGTTACCGGGGGGGCTACACCTTC. The full variable domain, rest sourced from reference TRBV19 and TRBJ1-2, is DGGITQSPKYLFRKEGQNVTLSCEQNLNHDAMYWYRQDPGQGLRLIYYSQIVNDFQKGDIAEGYSVSREKKESFPLTVTSAQKNPTAFYLCASYRGGYTFGSGTRLTVV.

The gene calls are TRBV15 and TRBJ1-5, with TRBD1 matching over 10 bases. The CDR3 runs to 17 residues. V lost 0 bases and J lost 6; bases outside the gene matches: 8. Germline V gives CDR1 LNHNV, CDR2 YYDKDF (reference sequence). CDR3 loop: CATSRDEGTGVTQPQHF. The CDR3 DNA reads as TGTGCCACCAGCAGAGATGAGGGGACAGGGGTGACTCAGCCCCAGCATTTT.

J is TRBJ2-5 and V is TRBV7-2; 12 bases match TRBD2. The germline V gene encodes CDR1 SGHTA and CDR2 FQGNSA. V was pared by 2 bases and J by 5 bases, with 9 bases of the junction left unmatched. This CDR3 is 17 amino acids long. CDR3 DNA sequence: TGTGCCAGCAGCTTAAACGGGGGCCTAGCGGGAGGGGAGACCCAGTACTTC. Its protein product is CASSLNGGLAGGETQYF.